This TCR beta chain derives from a study of blood T cell repertoires in COVID-19. Study information: Samples of COVID-19 (acute and convalescent) were obtained from the United States, Italy and Spain.

The CDR3 covers 13 residues. Germline V gene lookup returns CDR1 MDHEN and CDR2 SYDVKM. Produced via immunoSEQ multiplex PCR; TCRdb's table is partial and in-frame only. Seen here are 150,000 to 250,000 clones, around four fifths observed once, and the top ten hold 6% to 8%. Sequencing input: peripheral blood. This TCR derives from a human donor with acute or convalescent COVID-19. The donor label of this sample is uncertain. The rearrangement joins TRBV28 to TRBJ1-6; D not certain. Here the CDR3 DNA reads TGTGTCTCGTCCGGTTATTATAATTCACCCCTCCACTTT. Amino acids: CVSSGYYNSPLHF.